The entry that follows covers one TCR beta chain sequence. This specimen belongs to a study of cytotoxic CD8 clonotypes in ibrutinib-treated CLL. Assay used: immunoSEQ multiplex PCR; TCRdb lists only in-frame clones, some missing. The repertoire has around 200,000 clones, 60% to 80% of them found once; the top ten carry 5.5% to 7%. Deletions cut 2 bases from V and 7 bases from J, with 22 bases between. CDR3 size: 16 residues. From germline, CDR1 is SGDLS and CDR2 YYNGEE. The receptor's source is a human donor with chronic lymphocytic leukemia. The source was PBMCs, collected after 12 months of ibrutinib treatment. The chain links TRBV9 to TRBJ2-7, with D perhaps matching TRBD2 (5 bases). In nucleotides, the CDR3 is TGTGCCAGCAGCGTCGCTTTGGTTGGGCCGTGGAGGGAGCAGTACTTC. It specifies CASSVALVGPWREQYF.